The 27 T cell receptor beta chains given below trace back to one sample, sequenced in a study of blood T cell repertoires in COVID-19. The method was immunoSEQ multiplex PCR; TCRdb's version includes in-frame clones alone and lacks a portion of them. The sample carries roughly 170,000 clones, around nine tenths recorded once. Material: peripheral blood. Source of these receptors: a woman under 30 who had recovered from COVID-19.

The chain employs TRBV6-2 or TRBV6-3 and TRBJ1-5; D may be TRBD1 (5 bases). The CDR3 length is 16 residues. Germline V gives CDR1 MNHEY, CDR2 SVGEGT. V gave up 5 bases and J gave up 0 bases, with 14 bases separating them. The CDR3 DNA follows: TGTGCCAGCAGTCTCTCCAGGGTGTATAGCAATCAGCCCCAGCATTTT. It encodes CASSLSRVYSNQPQHF.

CDR3 loop: CASSRGTSGEQETQYF. CDR3 nucleotides: TGCGCCAGCAGCCGCGGGACTAGCGGGGAACAAGAGACCCAGTACTTC. This chain uses TRBV5-1 with TRBJ2-5; 13 nucleotides line up with TRBD2. The CDR3 spans 16 residues. The V segment lost 4 bases and the J segment 2 bases; nucleotides outside the gene matches: 5. Per germline, CDR1 SGHRS and CDR2 YFSETQ.

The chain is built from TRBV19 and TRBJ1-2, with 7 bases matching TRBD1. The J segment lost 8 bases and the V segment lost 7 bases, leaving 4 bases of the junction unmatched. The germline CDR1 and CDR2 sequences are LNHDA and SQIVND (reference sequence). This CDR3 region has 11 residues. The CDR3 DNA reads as TGTGCCAGTACCCAGGGGGTAGGCTACACCTTC. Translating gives CASTQGVGYTF.

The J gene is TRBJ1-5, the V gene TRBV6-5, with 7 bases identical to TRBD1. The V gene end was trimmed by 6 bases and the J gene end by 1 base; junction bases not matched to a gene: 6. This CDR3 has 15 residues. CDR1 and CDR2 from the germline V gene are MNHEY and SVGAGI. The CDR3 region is CASSTFRGSNQPQHF. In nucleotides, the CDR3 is TGTGCCAGCAGCACCTTCAGGGGGAGCAATCAGCCCCAGCATTTT.

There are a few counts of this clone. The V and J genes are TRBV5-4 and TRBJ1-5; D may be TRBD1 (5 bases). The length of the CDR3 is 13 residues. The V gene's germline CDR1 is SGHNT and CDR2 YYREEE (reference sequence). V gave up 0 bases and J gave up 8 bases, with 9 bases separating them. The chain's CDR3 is CASSLVPGEPQHF. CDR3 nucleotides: TGTGCCAGCAGCTTGGTTCCGGGGGAGCCCCAGCATTTT.

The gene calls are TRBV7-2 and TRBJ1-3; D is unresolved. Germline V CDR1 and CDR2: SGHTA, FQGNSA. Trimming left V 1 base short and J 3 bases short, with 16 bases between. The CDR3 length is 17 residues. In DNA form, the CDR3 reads TGTGCCAGCAGCTTAGTGAACAGTGCATTGAGTGGAAACACCATATATTTT. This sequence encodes CASSLVNSALSGNTIYF.

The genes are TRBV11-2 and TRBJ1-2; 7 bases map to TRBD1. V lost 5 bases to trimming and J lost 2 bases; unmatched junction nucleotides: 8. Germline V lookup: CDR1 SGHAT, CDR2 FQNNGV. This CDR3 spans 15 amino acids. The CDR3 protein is CASSRTGEANYGYTF. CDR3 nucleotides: TGTGCCAGCAGCCGTACAGGGGAGGCCAACTATGGCTACACCTTC.

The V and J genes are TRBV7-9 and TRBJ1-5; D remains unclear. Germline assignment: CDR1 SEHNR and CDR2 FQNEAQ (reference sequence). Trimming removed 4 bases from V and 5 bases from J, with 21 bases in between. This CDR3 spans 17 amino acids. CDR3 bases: TGTGCCAGCAGCTCCCCCAATGACCCGACTGGTGATCAGCCCCAGCATTTT. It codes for CASSSPNDPTGDQPQHF.

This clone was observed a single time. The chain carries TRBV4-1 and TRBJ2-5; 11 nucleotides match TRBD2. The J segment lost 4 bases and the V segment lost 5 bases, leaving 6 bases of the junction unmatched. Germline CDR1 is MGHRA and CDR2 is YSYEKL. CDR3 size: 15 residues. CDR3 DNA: TGCGCCAGCAGCTATAGCGGGGGGGACCGAGAGACCCAGTACTTC. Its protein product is CASSYSGGDRETQYF.

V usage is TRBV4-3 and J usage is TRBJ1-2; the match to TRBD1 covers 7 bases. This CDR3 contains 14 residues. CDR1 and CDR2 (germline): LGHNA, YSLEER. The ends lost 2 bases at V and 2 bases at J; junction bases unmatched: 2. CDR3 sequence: CASSQMTGNYGYTF. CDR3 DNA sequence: TGCGCCAGCAGCCAAATGACAGGGAACTATGGCTACACCTTC.

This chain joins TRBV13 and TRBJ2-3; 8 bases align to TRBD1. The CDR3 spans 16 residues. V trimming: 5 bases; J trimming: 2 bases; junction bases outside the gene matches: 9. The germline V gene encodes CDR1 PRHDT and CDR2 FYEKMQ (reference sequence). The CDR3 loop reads CASSQGARTSTDTQYF. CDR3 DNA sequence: TGTGCCAGCAGCCAGGGGGCGAGGACCTCCACAGATACGCAGTATTTT.

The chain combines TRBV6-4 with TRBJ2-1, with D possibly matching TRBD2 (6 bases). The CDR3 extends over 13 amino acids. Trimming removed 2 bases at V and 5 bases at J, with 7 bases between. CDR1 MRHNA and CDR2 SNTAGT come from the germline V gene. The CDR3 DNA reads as TGTGCCAGCAGTGACGCGGGGCACAATGAGCAGTTCTTC. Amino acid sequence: CASSDAGHNEQFF.

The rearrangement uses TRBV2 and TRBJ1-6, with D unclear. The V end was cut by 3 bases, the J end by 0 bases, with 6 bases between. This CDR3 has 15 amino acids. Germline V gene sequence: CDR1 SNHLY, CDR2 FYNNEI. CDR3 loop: CASSDRSSYNSPLHF. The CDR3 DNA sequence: TGTGCCAGCAGTGACCGGAGCTCCTATAATTCACCCCTCCACTTT.

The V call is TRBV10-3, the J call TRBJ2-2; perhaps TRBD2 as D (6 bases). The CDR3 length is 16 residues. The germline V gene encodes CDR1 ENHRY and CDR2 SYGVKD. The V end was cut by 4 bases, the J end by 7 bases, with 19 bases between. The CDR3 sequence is CAISVQPGTRSGELFF. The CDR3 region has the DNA TGTGCCATCAGTGTCCAACCCGGGACTCGAAGCGGGGAGCTGTTTTTT.

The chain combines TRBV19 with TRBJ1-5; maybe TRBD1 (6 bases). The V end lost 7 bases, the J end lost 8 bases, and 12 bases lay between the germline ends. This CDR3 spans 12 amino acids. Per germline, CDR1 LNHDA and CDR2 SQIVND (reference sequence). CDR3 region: CASTATGKPQHF. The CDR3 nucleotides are TGTGCCAGTACCGCCACAGGGAAGCCCCAGCATTTT.

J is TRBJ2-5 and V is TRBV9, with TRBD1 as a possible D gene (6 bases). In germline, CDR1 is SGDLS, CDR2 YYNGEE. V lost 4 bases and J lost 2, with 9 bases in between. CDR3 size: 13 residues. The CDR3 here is CASSPDRQETQYF. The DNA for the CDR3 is TGTGCCAGCAGCCCGGACAGACAAGAGACCCAGTACTTC. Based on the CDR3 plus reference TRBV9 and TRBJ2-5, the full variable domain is DSGVTQTPKHLITATGQRVTLRCSPRSGDLSVYWYQQSLDQGLQFLIQYYNGEERAKGNILERFSAQQFPDLHSELNLSSLELGDSALYFCASSPDRQETQYFGPGTRLLVL.

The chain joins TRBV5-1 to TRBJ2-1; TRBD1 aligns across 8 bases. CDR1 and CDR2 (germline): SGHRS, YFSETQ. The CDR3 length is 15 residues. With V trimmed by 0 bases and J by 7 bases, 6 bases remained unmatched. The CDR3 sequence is CASSLGGTGTNEQFF. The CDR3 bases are TGCGCCAGCAGCTTGGGTGGGACAGGCACAAATGAGCAGTTCTTC.

For the CDR3, the DNA is TGTGCCAGCAGCGGCACAGGGCGCTACACCTTC. Translation: CASSGTGRYTF. The chain couples TRBV9 to TRBJ1-2; D is possibly TRBD1 (6 bases). CDR1 and CDR2 (germline): SGDLS, YYNGEE. V was trimmed by 3 bases and J by 9 bases, leaving 9 bases between them. This CDR3 has 11 amino acids.

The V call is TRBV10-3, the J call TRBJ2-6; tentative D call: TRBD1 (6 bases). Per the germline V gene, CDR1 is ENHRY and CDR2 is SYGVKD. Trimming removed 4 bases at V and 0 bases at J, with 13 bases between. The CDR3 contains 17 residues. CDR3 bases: TGTGCCATCAGTGGAGGCACACAGGGCTCTGGGGCCAACGTCCTGACTTTC. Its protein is CAISGGTQGSGANVLTF.

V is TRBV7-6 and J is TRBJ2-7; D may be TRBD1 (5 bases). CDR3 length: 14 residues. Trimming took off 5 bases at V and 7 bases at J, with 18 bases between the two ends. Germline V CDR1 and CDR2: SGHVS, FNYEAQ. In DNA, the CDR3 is TGTGCCAGCAGCCCCCGGGTACAAGCAGGGGAGCAGTACTTC. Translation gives CASSPRVQAGEQYF.

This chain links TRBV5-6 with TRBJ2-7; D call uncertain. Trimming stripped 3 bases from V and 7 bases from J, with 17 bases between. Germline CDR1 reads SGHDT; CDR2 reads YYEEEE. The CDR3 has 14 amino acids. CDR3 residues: CASSYGVPHAEQYV. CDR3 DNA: TGTGCCAGCAGCTATGGTGTCCCTCACGCGGAGCAGTACGTC.

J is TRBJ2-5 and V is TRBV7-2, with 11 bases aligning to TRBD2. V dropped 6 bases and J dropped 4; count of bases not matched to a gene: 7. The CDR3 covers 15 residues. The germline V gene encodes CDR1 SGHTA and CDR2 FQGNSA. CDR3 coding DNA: TGTGCCAGCAGGAAAGGAGGACTAGCGGGAGAGACCCAGTACTTC. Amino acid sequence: CASRKGGLAGETQYF.

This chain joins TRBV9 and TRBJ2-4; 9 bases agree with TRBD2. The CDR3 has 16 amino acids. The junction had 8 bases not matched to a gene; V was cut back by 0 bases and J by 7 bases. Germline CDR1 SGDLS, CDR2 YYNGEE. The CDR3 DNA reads TGTGCCAGCAGCGTAGGGGTTGGGACTAGCTGGAACATTCAGTACTTC. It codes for CASSVGVGTSWNIQYF.

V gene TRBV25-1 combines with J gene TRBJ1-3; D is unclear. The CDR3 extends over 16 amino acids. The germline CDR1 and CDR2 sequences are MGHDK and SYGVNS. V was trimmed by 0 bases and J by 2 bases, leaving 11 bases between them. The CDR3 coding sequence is TGTGCCAGCAGTGAATATAAGAGTGCGACTGGAAACACCATATATTTT. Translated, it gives CASSEYKSATGNTIYF.

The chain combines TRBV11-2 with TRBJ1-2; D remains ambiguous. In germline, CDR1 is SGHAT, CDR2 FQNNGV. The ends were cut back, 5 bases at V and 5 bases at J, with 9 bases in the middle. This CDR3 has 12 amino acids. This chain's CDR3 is CASSPSGYGYTF. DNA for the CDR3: TGTGCCAGCAGCCCTAGCGGTTATGGCTACACCTTC.

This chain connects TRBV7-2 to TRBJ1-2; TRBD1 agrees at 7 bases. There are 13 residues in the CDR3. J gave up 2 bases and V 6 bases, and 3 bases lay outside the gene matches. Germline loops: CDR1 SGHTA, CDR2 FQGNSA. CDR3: CASSATGNYGYTF. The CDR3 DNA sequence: TGTGCCAGCAGTGCGACAGGGAACTATGGCTACACCTTC. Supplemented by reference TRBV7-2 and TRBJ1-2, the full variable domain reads GAGVSQSPSNKVTEKGKDVELRCDPISGHTALYWYRQSLGQGLEFLIYFQGNSAPDKSGLPSDRFSAERTGGSVSTLTIQRTQQEDSAVYLCASSATGNYGYTFGSGTRLTVV.

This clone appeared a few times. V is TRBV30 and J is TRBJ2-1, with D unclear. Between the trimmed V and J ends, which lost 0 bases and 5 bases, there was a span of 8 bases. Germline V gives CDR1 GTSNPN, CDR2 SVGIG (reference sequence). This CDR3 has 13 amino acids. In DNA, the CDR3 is TGTGCCTGGAGTGTGTCCGAGAACAATGAGCAGTTCTTC. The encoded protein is CAWSVSENNEQFF.